This entry concerns a single T cell receptor (beta chain). The target antigen is unknown. The source of the sample is a study of cytomegalovirus exposure and HLA in healthy donors. Study-level results: Later on, analysis showed that most CMV-associated TCR beta chains appeared to be HLA-restricted.

13 Jbeta primers and 60 Vbeta primers were used for the PCR. Method: immunoSEQ multiplex PCR; TCRdb's copy keeps in-frame clones and lacks some. The repertoire consists of roughly 150,000 clones, with roughly three quarters occurring once and the leading ten covering approximately 4.4%. The CDR3 sequence is 12 residues long. The germline V and J ends were trimmed by 4 bases and 11 bases, with 15 bases remaining between them. Per the germline V gene, CDR1 is SGHRS and CDR2 is YFSETQ. V usage is TRBV5-1 and J usage is TRBJ1-2, with a tentative D call TRBD1 (5 bases). The source of this sequence is a young man in good health and CMV-seropositive. Sequencing was done on a sample of PBMCs. The CDR3 DNA is TGCGCCAGCAGCCTGTCTGGGGCTGGTTACACCTTC. This gives the protein CASSLSGAGYTF.